These T cell receptor beta chains were read from a single sample in a study of a mutant IDH1 vaccine in newly diagnosed glioma. Assay used: immunoSEQ multiplex PCR; TCRdb lists only in-frame clones, some missing. The sample comprises about 69,000 clones, approximately 86% of which are singletons, and approximately 2.6% rests with the top ten. The material sequenced was PBMCs, taken from a glioma patient treated with radiotherapy, temozolomide or both. The receptors here all came from a man aged 25-40 years with glioma. CDR3s include the opening cysteine and the closing phenylalanine or tryptophan. Each record gives: J gene, clone size, D gene, V gene, CDR3 protein, CDR3 DNA. The D gene is left open where the match is weak. The size entry is marked missing in some rows and otherwise reads once, few, many or a size class.

>TRBJ1-1|few|.|TRBV11-2
CASSFGQNTEAFF
TGTGCCAGCAGCTTTGGGCAGAACACTGAAGCTTTCTTT
>TRBJ2-7|.|.|TRBV7-9
CASSLVSGTPYEQYF
TGTGCCAGCAGCTTAGTTTCGGGGACACCCTACGAGCAGTACTTC
>TRBJ2-7|.|TRBD1|TRBV2
CASSTGTGFYEQYF
TGTGCCAGCAGTACCGGGACAGGGTTCTACGAGCAGTACTTC
>TRBJ2-7|.|.|TRBV29-1
CSVQKTSVNGAYEQYF
TGCAGCGTTCAAAAGACTTCAGTGAATGGGGCCTACGAGCAGTACTTC
>TRBJ2-4|.|.|TRBV19
CASSVELAIGENIQYF
TGTGCCAGTAGTGTCGAACTAGCAATAGGAGAAAACATTCAGTACTTC
>TRBJ2-5|.|.|TRBV27
CASSSHDNQETQYF
TGTGCCAGCAGTTCCCATGACAACCAAGAGACCCAGTACTTC
>TRBJ1-6|.|TRBD1|TRBV19
CASSPGTVRSPLHF
TGTGCCAGTAGCCCCGGGACAGTGCGCTCACCCCTCCACTTT
>TRBJ1-1|.|.|TRBV7-9
CACPVGGTEAFF
TGTGCCTGCCCGGTGGGGGGCACTGAAGCTTTCTTT
>TRBJ1-2|.|.|TRBV6-1
CASSEGGGRGATNYGYTF
TGTGCCAGCAGTGAAGGGGGAGGGAGAGGCGCTACTAACTATGGCTACACCTTC
>TRBJ1-5|.|.|TRBV7-8
CASSLSKGVSQPQHF
TGTGCCAGCAGCTTAAGTAAGGGCGTATCGCAGCCCCAGCATTTT
>TRBJ1-4|.|TRBD1|TRBV7-9
CASRRGNDRANEKLFF
TGTGCCAGCAGACGGGGGAATGACAGGGCGAATGAAAAACTGTTTTTT
>TRBJ2-7|.|.|TRBV4-1
CASSSQGWSSGEQYF
TGCGCCAGCAGCTCACAGGGTTGGAGTTCTGGCGAGCAGTACTTC
>TRBJ2-1|.|.|TRBV7-9
CASRSGRQIKGNEQFF
TGTGCCAGCAGATCCGGTAGGCAGATTAAAGGCAATGAGCAGTTCTTC
>TRBJ1-4|.|TRBD1|TRBV5-1
CASSFFLGQDGEKLFF
TGCGCCAGCAGCTTTTTCCTCGGACAGGACGGAGAAAAACTGTTTTTT
>TRBJ2-7|.|.|TRBV2
CASRQAGTGSYEQYF
TGTGCCAGCCGCCAAGCCGGGACGGGCTCCTACGAGCAGTACTTC
>TRBJ1-5|few|.|TRBV28
CASSLGGLQPQHF
TGTGCCAGCAGCCTCGGCGGGCTGCAGCCCCAGCATTTT
>TRBJ1-1|.|.|TRBV2
CASSIGAETEAFF
TGTGCCAGCAGTATCGGGGCTGAAACTGAAGCTTTCTTT
>TRBJ2-1|.|TRBD1|TRBV10-2
CASSEGTGGWNEQFF
TGCGCCAGCAGTGAGGGGACAGGGGGATGGAATGAGCAGTTCTTC
>TRBJ2-1|.|.|TRBV7-2
CASRGGGPYNEQFF
TGTGCCAGCCGTGGGGGGGGGCCCTACAATGAGCAGTTCTTC
>TRBJ1-1|.|.|TRBV27
CASMSLRSEAFF
TGTGCCAGCATGTCTCTTCGGAGTGAAGCTTTCTTT
>TRBJ1-1|once|.|TRBV6-5
CASSLQGRGTEAFF
TGTGCCAGCAGCCTCCAGGGAAGAGGCACTGAAGCTTTCTTT
>TRBJ2-7|.|.|TRBV28
CASSLAPSGTPYF
TGTGCCAGCAGTTTGGCTCCCTCAGGGACGCCGTACTTC
>TRBJ1-2|.|TRBD1|TRBV15
CATSRDDRGRGYGYTF
TGTGCCACCAGCAGAGACGACAGGGGGCGCGGCTATGGCTACACCTTC
>TRBJ2-1|.|.|TRBV6-4
CASGWGAHNEQFF
TGTGCCAGCGGTTGGGGCGCTCACAATGAGCAGTTCTTC
>TRBJ2-5|.|.|TRBV7-6
CASSLVLGDQETQYF
TGTGCCAGCAGCTTAGTTCTTGGGGACCAAGAGACCCAGTACTTC
>TRBJ1-1|.|.|TRBV5-8
CASTLTNTEAFF
TGTGCCAGCACCCTTACCAACACTGAAGCTTTCTTT
>TRBJ2-5|.|.|TRBV6-6
CASSRQVQETQYF
TGTGCCAGCAGTCGACAGGTTCAAGAGACCCAGTACTTC
>TRBJ2-5|.|TRBD2|TRBV4-1
CASSQDSTSGVKETQYF
TGCGCCAGCAGCCAAGATAGTACTAGCGGGGTGAAAGAGACCCAGTACTTC
>TRBJ2-7|few|TRBD1|TRBV10-2
CASRGTGDEQYF
TGCGCCAGCAGGGGGACAGGGGACGAGCAGTACTTC